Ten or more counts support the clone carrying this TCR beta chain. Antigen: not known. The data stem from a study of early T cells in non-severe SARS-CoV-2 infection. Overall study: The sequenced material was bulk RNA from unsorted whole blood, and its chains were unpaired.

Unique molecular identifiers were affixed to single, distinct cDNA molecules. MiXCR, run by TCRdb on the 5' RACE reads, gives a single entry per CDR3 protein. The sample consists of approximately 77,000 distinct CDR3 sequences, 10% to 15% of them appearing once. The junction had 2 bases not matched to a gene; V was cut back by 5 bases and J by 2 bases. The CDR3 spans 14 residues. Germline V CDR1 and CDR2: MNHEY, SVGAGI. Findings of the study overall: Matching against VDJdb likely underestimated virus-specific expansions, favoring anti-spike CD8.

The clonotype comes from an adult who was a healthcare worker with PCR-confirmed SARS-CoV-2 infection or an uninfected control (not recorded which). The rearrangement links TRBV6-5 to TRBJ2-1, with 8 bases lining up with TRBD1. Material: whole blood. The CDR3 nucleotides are TGTGCCAGCAGTGAGACAGGGGCCTACAATGAGCAGTTCTTC. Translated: CASSETGAYNEQFF.